The 21 T cell receptor beta chains below were found in one sample sequenced in a study of CXCR3-negative and CXCR3-positive naive CD8 T cells. All TRB cDNA libraries came from 5' RACE performed with UMI labels. TCRdb reanalyzed the 5' RACE reads, giving one entry per CDR3 protein sequence and no DNA. This sample lists over 100,000 distinct CDR3 sequences; its ten largest clones have less than 0.55%. Sequenced material: naive CXCR3- CD8+ T cells from blood. This sample's subset: CD45RO-CCR7+CD27+CD95- naive CD8+ T cells lacking CXCR3 (TNR3-). The receptors were gathered from a human donor in good health. Some clones in this sample may be carry-over from other donors' samples.

This chain joins TRBV29-1 and TRBJ2-1; TCRdb returns TRBD1, unconfirmable since there is no DNA. Germline CDR1 reads SQVTM; CDR2 reads ANQGSEA. This CDR3 region has 12 residues. The CDR3 reads CSVETELSEHFF.

This rearrangement joins TRBV20-1 to TRBJ2-7; TCRdb's assignment of TRBD1 cannot be checked, as there is no DNA. This CDR3 region has 13 residues. Per the germline V gene, CDR1 is DFQATT and CDR2 is SNEGSKA (reference sequence). This CDR3 is CSVPGERPYEQYF.

The chain recombines TRBV7-9 with TRBJ2-7. The CDR3 has 14 residues. Germline V CDR1 and CDR2: SEHNR, FQNEAQ (reference sequence). CDR3 amino acids: CASSLVERGYEQYF.

The V gene is TRBV12-3 or TRBV12-4, the J gene TRBJ2-1; lacking DNA, the TRBD2 call made by TCRdb goes unchecked. There are 20 residues in the CDR3. CDR3: CASSFLFFGLQTNSYNEQFF.

This chain links TRBV7-2 with TRBJ1-2. This CDR3 comprises 14 residues. Per germline, CDR1 SGHTA and CDR2 FQGNSA. CDR3 residues: CASSPRLFNYGYTF.

V gene TRBV7-8 combines with J gene TRBJ1-2. Germline V gene lookup returns CDR1 SGHVS and CDR2 FQNEAQ. CDR3 length: 13 residues. The chain's CDR3 is CASSPGPSGGYTF. Full variable domain (missing parts from reference TRBV7-8 and TRBJ1-2): GAGVSQSPRYKVAKRGQDVALRCDPISGHVSLFWYQQALGQGPEFLTYFQNEAQLDKSGLPSDRFFAERPEGSVSTLKIQRTQQEDSAVYLCASSPGPSGGYTFGSGTRLTVV.

The chain is built from TRBV20-1 and TRBJ2-7; TCRdb's D call, TRBD1, is unchecked because there is no DNA. There are 13 residues in the CDR3. CDR1 is DFQATT, CDR2 SNEGSKA, per germline (reference sequence). This CDR3 is CSAWGDSVYEQYF.

The V gene is TRBV2, the J gene TRBJ1-3; there is no DNA to check the TCRdb D call of TRBD1. The V gene's germline CDR1 is SNHLY and CDR2 FYNNEI. The CDR3 runs to 12 residues. The CDR3 loop is CASSTGGNTIYF.

This chain connects TRBV12-3 or TRBV12-4 to TRBJ2-3. The CDR3 consists of 13 residues. This CDR3 is CASSFFLTDTQYF.

The chain has TRBV29-1 and TRBJ1-1. This CDR3 has 11 residues. CDR1 and CDR2 from the germline V gene are SQVTM and ANQGSEA. CDR3 amino acids: CSVEEGTEAFF. Based on the CDR3 plus reference TRBV29-1 and TRBJ1-1, the full variable domain is SAVISQKPSRDICQRGTSLTIQCQVDSQVTMMFWYRQQPGQSLTLIATANQGSEATYESGFVIDKFPISRPNLTFSTLTVSNMSPEDSSIYLCSVEEGTEAFFGQGTRLTVV.

V is TRBV20-1 and J is TRBJ2-7. CDR1 and CDR2 (germline): DFQATT, SNEGSKA (reference sequence). The CDR3 runs 13 residues. The CDR3 here is CSARDLVSYEQYF.

This rearrangement joins TRBV14 to TRBJ2-1; lacking DNA, the TRBD2 call made by TCRdb goes unchecked. The CDR3 extends over 17 amino acids. The germline V gene has CDR1 SGHDN and CDR2 FVKESK. This CDR3 is CASSQVAGSSSYNEQFF.

This sequence joins TRBV29-1 and TRBJ2-7. Germline V gene lookup returns CDR1 SQVTM and CDR2 ANQGSEA. The CDR3 sequence is 11 residues long. This CDR3 is CSVEQLGEQYF.

The genes are TRBV7-6 and TRBJ2-3; the D call of TRBD2 rests on TCRdb alone, since no DNA is present to check it. The CDR3 length is 16 residues. Germline assignment: CDR1 SGHVS and CDR2 FNYEAQ. CDR3 residues: CASSSRLAGDPDTQYF.

The chain has TRBV29-1 and TRBJ2-7; TCRdb indicates TRBD1, and absent DNA this call remains unverified. In germline, CDR1 is SQVTM, CDR2 ANQGSEA. This CDR3 is built from 13 residues. This CDR3 reads CSVEVRGLDEQYF.

The gene calls are TRBV5-8 and TRBJ2-3; as DNA is missing, the TRBD2 call by TCRdb cannot be tested. The V gene's germline CDR1 is SGHTS and CDR2 YDEGEE. The CDR3 is 17 residues long. The CDR3: CASSFKPGRRTPDTQYF.

The V call is TRBV7-6, the J call TRBJ2-7; as DNA is missing, the TRBD1 call by TCRdb cannot be tested. The CDR3 loop spans 14 amino acids. From germline, CDR1 is SGHVS and CDR2 FNYEAQ. CDR3 residues: CASSLMGGNYEQYF.

The genes are TRBV9 and TRBJ2-1; the TCRdb call, TRBD1, lacks DNA for checking. Germline V gene data show CDR1 as SGDLS and CDR2 as YYNGEE. CDR3 size: 15 residues. CDR3 loop: CASSPGGGLYNEQFF.

The chain recombines TRBV7-2 with TRBJ2-7; TCRdb proposes TRBD2, but this gene call is untestable without DNA. The germline gives CDR1 SGHTA, CDR2 FQGNSA. The CDR3 has 14 residues. The CDR3 loop reads CASSESRLGYEQYF.

The gene calls are TRBV7-3 and TRBJ2-6. This CDR3 spans 14 amino acids. The germline gives CDR1 SGHTA, CDR2 FQGTGA. This CDR3 is CASSLDSGANVLTF.

The chain couples TRBV28 to TRBJ2-5; TCRdb's D call of TRBD1 is untestable without DNA. Germline assignment: CDR1 MDHEN and CDR2 SYDVKM. This CDR3 is 18 amino acids long. The CDR3 loop reads CASSLSDPGVTPGETQYF.